This TCR beta chain was observed in a study of shared clonotypes between healthy human individuals. Study observations and caveats: How much donors shared clonotypes was expected to be affected by sequencing depth. Rarefaction curves obtained for sorted subsets showed sequencing incomplete despite large depth. Few donors limited the genetic and exposure-history diversity represented. Collection of samples was limited to blood; tissue repertoires likely differ.

Assay used: immunoSEQ multiplex PCR; TCRdb lists only in-frame clones, some missing. The table has more than 2 million clones, 90% to 95% seen once. Naive CD8 cells lacked CD45RO and underwent positive selection for CCR7, leaving out terminally differentiated effector memory CD45RA+ cells. Details on this clone: Its antigen is currently unknown.

CDR3 size: 14 residues. V dropped 5 bases and J dropped 3 bases, with 14 bases sitting between them. Germline V lookup: CDR1 MDHEN, CDR2 SYDVKM. The receptor's source is a man between 18 and 35 years old in good health. Some clones in this sample may be carry-over from other donors' samples. The chain uses TRBV28 and TRBJ2-7; D is possibly TRBD1 (6 bases). Sample: naive CD8+ T cells from PBMCs. CDR3 in DNA: TGTGCCAGCAGTAACCCATTACAGGGCTACGAGCAGTACTTC. Its protein product is CASSNPLQGYEQYF.